These T cell receptor beta chains were read from a single sample in a study of blood T cell repertoires in COVID-19. The data were produced by immunoSEQ multiplex PCR, yet TCRdb's version contains in-frame clones alone and is incomplete. The table includes 40,000 to 45,000 clones, more than 90% detected once. Sequencing was carried out using peripheral blood. The receptors here all came from a human donor in a cohort sampled during active COVID-19. The CDR3 runs from the conserved cysteine through the conserved F or W. Fields, in order: CDR3 protein, CDR3 DNA, clone size, D gene, J gene, V gene. D genes are given only for firm matches. A row's size may be missing; if present it is once, few, many or a size class.

CASSFGQGKGEEQYF TGTGCCAGCAGCTTCGGACAGGGTAAAGGGGAAGAGCAGTACTTC few TRBD1 TRBJ2-7 TRBV7-6
CASSPRGQGPNTEAFF TGTGCCAGCTCACCTCGGGGACAGGGACCGAACACTGAAGCTTTCTTT . TRBD1 TRBJ1-1 TRBV18
CASSPRQGLIDEQYF TGTGCCAGCAGCCCCCGACAGGGTCTCATCGACGAGCAGTACTTC . TRBD1 TRBJ2-7 TRBV5-6
CASRQGTEAFF TGTGCCAGCAGACAGGGGACTGAAGCTTTCTTT once TRBD1 TRBJ1-1 TRBV2
CASSLTGGLYNEQFF TGTGCCAGCAGCTTAACAGGGGGACTGTACAATGAGCAGTTCTTC . TRBD1 TRBJ2-1 TRBV7-9
CASSLIGGSSYNEQFF TGTGCCAGCAGCTTAATTGGCGGGAGCTCCTACAATGAGCAGTTCTTC . TRBD2 TRBJ2-1 TRBV7-9
CATSRGTGNSGNTIYF TGTGCCACCAGCAGGGGGACAGGGAACTCTGGAAACACCATATATTTT . TRBD1 TRBJ1-3 TRBV15
CASRPTASTDTQYF TGTGCCAGCAGGCCGACAGCTAGCACAGATACGCAGTATTTT . . TRBJ2-3 TRBV6-6
CASSWGQGFYNEQFF TGTGCCAGCAGCTGGGGACAGGGGTTTTACAATGAGCAGTTCTTC . TRBD1 TRBJ2-1 TRBV7-3
CATSREWQGSSYEQYF TGTGCCACCAGCAGAGAATGGCAGGGAAGCTCCTACGAGCAGTACTTC . . TRBJ2-7 TRBV15
CASSQDQGNSYNEQFF TGCGCCAGCAGCCAAGATCAGGGAAACTCCTACAATGAGCAGTTCTTC . . TRBJ2-1 TRBV4-3
CASSYSTAGGYYEQFF TGTGCCAGCAGTTACTCGACGGCGGGGGGGTACTATGAGCAGTTCTTC . TRBD2 TRBJ2-1 TRBV6-6
CATSRDPPDRGVNQPQHF TGTGCCACCAGCAGAGACCCACCTGACAGGGGCGTCAATCAGCCCCAGCATTTT . TRBD1 TRBJ1-5 TRBV15
CASSTSGGQFF TGTGCCAGCAGTACTAGCGGGGGGCAGTTCTTC . TRBD2 TRBJ2-1 TRBV6-2/TRBV6-3
CASRISSSTEAFF TGTGCCAGTAGGATAAGCTCGTCCACTGAAGCTTTCTTT . . TRBJ1-1 TRBV19
CAWSAQQGLGYTF TGTGCCTGGAGTGCCCAACAGGGCCTCGGCTACACCTTC . . TRBJ1-2 TRBV30
CATQEQNTGELFF TGTGCCACCCAGGAACAGAACACCGGGGAGCTGTTTTTT . . TRBJ2-2 TRBV15
CASSTWGGGTYNEQFF TGTGCCAGCAGTACCTGGGGCGGAGGGACCTACAATGAGCAGTTCTTC . . TRBJ2-1 TRBV14
CASSRDRGREGEKLFF TGTGCCAGCAGCCGGGACAGGGGGCGAGAGGGGGAAAAACTGTTTTTT few . TRBJ1-4 TRBV21-1
CASSLNMNTEAFF TGTGCCAGCAGCTTGAATATGAACACTGAAGCTTTCTTT . . TRBJ1-1 TRBV5-4
CASSQVGTSFHEQFF TGCGCCAGCAGCCAAGTGGGGACTAGCTTCCATGAGCAGTTCTTC . TRBD2 TRBJ2-1 TRBV4-1
CASSTDSYHQPQHF TGTGCCAGTAGTACCGACAGTTATCATCAGCCCCAGCATTTT . . TRBJ1-5 TRBV19
CASSRSRDRWSSGANVLTF TGTGCCAGCAGTCGATCTCGGGACAGATGGTCCTCTGGGGCCAACGTCCTGACTTTC once TRBD1 TRBJ2-6 TRBV27
CASSLSPTRHGYTF TGTGCCAGCAGCTTGTCCCCGACCAGGCATGGCTACACCTTC . . TRBJ1-2 TRBV5-6
CASSLFAGQPQHF TGTGCCAGCAGCTTATTTGCCGGTCAGCCCCAGCATTTT few . TRBJ1-5 TRBV7-7
CASSQETGVTGELFF TGTGCCAGCAGCCAAGAGACAGGGGTGACCGGGGAGCTGTTTTTT . TRBD1 TRBJ2-2 TRBV14
CASSVHTGRRNEQYF TGTGCCAGCAGCGTACATACAGGGCGTCGCAACGAGCAGTACTTC . . TRBJ2-7 TRBV5-8
CASSPLRDSPLHF TGCGCCAGCAGTCCCCTCAGGGATTCACCCCTCCACTTT once . TRBJ1-6 TRBV5-1
CASSPNYEQFF TGTGCCAGCTCGCCGAACTATGAGCAGTTCTTC . . TRBJ2-1 TRBV18
CASSLDRENTIYF TGTGCCAGCAGCCTCGACAGGGAAAACACCATATATTTT once TRBD1 TRBJ1-3 TRBV7-3
CASSVAGGPQETQYF TGTGCCAGCAGCGTAGCGGGGGGGCCCCAAGAGACCCAGTACTTC . TRBD2 TRBJ2-5 TRBV5-6
CASRGQNSNQPQHF TGTGCCAGCAGGGGACAGAATAGCAATCAGCCCCAGCATTTT . TRBD1 TRBJ1-5 TRBV6-5
CASSTGQGVPTEAFF TGCGCCAGCAGCACGGGACAGGGGGTGCCCACTGAAGCTTTCTTT . TRBD1 TRBJ1-1 TRBV5-1
CASSGGPSGTIYF TGTGCCAGCAGCGGCGGGCCTAGCGGCACCATATATTTT . . TRBJ1-3 TRBV9
CASSQLSGRPYNEQFF TGCGCCAGCAGCCAACTTAGCGGGAGGCCCTACAATGAGCAGTTCTTC once TRBD2 TRBJ2-1 TRBV4-1
CASSLATTYEQYF TGTGCCAGCAGCTTGGCCACAACCTACGAGCAGTACTTC . . TRBJ2-7 TRBV5-6
CASSVYPSNTEAFF TGTGCCAGCAGCGTATACCCTAGTAACACTGAAGCTTTCTTT . . TRBJ1-1 TRBV9
CASRTPGGEPQHF TGTGCCAGCAGGACCCCAGGAGGCGAGCCCCAGCATTTT . . TRBJ1-5 TRBV28
CASSLGGQGAYEQYF TGTGCCAGCAGCTTGGGGGGACAGGGGGCCTACGAGCAGTACTTC . TRBD1 TRBJ2-7 TRBV5-6
CASSIVGGGYNEQFF TGTGCCAGCAGTATTGTCGGGGGAGGGTACAATGAGCAGTTCTTC once TRBD2 TRBJ2-1 TRBV6-5
CASSHTVSRSGNTIYF TGCGCCAGCAGCCACACTGTTTCCCGCTCTGGAAACACCATATATTTT . . TRBJ1-3 TRBV4-1
CASSWGQGFGDTQYF TGTGCCAGCAGCTGGGGACAGGGGTTTGGGGATACGCAGTATTTT . TRBD1 TRBJ2-3 TRBV7-9
CASSPSWSGSTYNEQFF TGTGCCAGCAGCCCTAGTTGGAGCGGGAGTACCTACAATGAGCAGTTCTTC . TRBD2 TRBJ2-1 TRBV27
CASSQGLRERSRSYGYTF TGCGCCAGCAGCCAAGGATTGAGGGAACGGAGCCGGTCCTATGGCTACACCTTC . . TRBJ1-2 TRBV4-1